This TCR beta chain was sequenced during a study of Graves' ophthalmopathy and Graves' hyperthyroidism. Study findings and constraints: Ophthalmopathy and stable hyperthyroidism were discriminated by a 13-signature model, with roughly 88% sensitivity and approximately 81% specificity. The model's prediction of ophthalmopathy progression had 70.59% sensitivity and approximately 72% specificity.

The CDR3 extends over 11 amino acids. Germline V gene lookup returns CDR1 DFQATT and CDR2 SNEGSKA (reference sequence). The ends were cut back, 5 bases at V and 5 bases at J, with 6 bases in the middle. RNA served as the template for amplifying TCR beta CDR3 regions. HTBI primers served in a first-round RT-PCR, which a second-round multiplex PCR followed. Each CDR3 protein gets one entry after TCRdb re-called the multiplex PCR reads with MiXCR. Of approximately 500,000 distinct CDR3 sequences in the sample, about 15% are singletons; the top ten hold 9.8%. This clonotype showed up many times. No antigen is known for it.

The receptor comes from a woman between 25 and 40 years old with Graves' ophthalmopathy. Sequenced sample: blood. J is TRBJ2-2 and V is TRBV20-1; unclear D gene. The CDR3 region is CSAPRTGELFF. The CDR3 bases are TGCAGTGCTCCCCGGACCGGGGAGCTGTTTTTT.